This passage covers 22 T cell receptor beta chains from one sample sequenced in a study of blood T cell repertoires in COVID-19. Data came from immunoSEQ multiplex PCR; TCRdb stores just in-frame clones and leaves some out. Here the sample spans about 140,000 clones, 90% being singletons. The source material was peripheral blood. The origin of the receptors is a woman of 80 years or more with acute or convalescent COVID-19.

The chain uses TRBV13 and TRBJ1-2; D might be TRBD1 (6 bases). The CDR3 is made up of 13 amino acids. Per the germline V gene, CDR1 is PRHDT and CDR2 is FYEKMQ (reference sequence). V dropped 0 bases and J dropped 8 bases, with 10 bases sitting between them. This CDR3 is CASSLGQGKGYTF. CDR3 coding DNA: TGTGCCAGCAGCTTAGGGCAGGGGAAGGGCTACACCTTC.

The chain combines TRBV6-5 with TRBJ2-7, with a tentative D call TRBD1 (6 bases). The length of the CDR3 is 14 residues. Germline V lookup: CDR1 MNHEY, CDR2 SVGAGI. V lost 5 bases and J 2 bases, leaving 13 bases between the germline ends. The CDR3 nucleotides read TGTGCCAGCAGTCCCGGACAGCAGACCTACGAGCAGTACTTC. Translated, it gives CASSPGQQTYEQYF.

V and J are TRBV7-9 and TRBJ2-1; TRBD2 matches at 8 bases. CDR1 is SEHNR and CDR2 is FQNEAQ in the germline V gene (reference sequence). There are 14 residues in the CDR3. J gave up 9 bases and V 2 bases, and 6 bases lay outside the gene matches. The CDR3 region has the DNA TGTGCCAGCAGCTTAATGGCGGGGGGTACTGAGCAGTTCTTC. Translating it yields CASSLMAGGTEQFF.

This clone came up once. The chain recombines TRBV19 with TRBJ1-1; 9 bases are a match to TRBD1. Germline V gene sequence: CDR1 LNHDA, CDR2 SQIVND (reference sequence). V trimming: 5 bases; J trimming: 8 bases; junction bases outside the gene matches: 12. This CDR3 region has 15 residues. The CDR3 coding sequence is TGTGCCAGTAGTGTTTTACAGGGGGCGGTAAAGGAAGCTTTCTTT. Translation: CASSVLQGAVKEAFF.

The CDR3 region is CASSQARLGGETQYF. In nucleotides, the CDR3 is TGTGCCAGCAGCCAAGCTCGTTTGGGAGGGGAGACCCAGTACTTC. This chain connects TRBV3-1 (or the pseudogene TRBV3-2) to TRBJ2-5, with 7 bases aligning to TRBD2. CDR3 size: 15 residues. The V gene's germline CDR1 is LGHDT and CDR2 YNNKEL (reference sequence). V gave up 1 base and J gave up 5 bases; unmatched junction bases: 7.

This rearrangement joins TRBV7-2 to TRBJ1-2; 12 nucleotides agree with TRBD1. Germline assignment: CDR1 SGHTA and CDR2 FQGNSA. This CDR3 is 17 amino acids long. Germline trimming cut 1 base from V and 8 bases from J; bases unmatched to any gene: 11. In nucleotides, the CDR3 is TGTGCCAGCAGCTTAGTGGGACAGGGGGCGCCAGGGGTAGGCTACACCTTC. Protein: CASSLVGQGAPGVGYTF.

The CDR3 reads CASSPQAGDTEAFF. The CDR3 region has the DNA TGTGCCAGCTCACCTCAAGCGGGGGACACTGAAGCTTTCTTT. The chain couples TRBV18 to TRBJ1-1, with D possibly matching TRBD1 (5 bases). The germline CDR1 and CDR2 sequences are KGHSH and LQKENI. With 3 bases removed from V and 3 bases from J, the gap between germline ends came to 11 bases. The CDR3 consists of 14 residues.

The rearrangement joins TRBV27 to TRBJ2-5; maybe TRBD1 (6 bases). V shed 1 base and J shed 2 bases, with 14 bases lying between them. Germline CDR1 reads MNHEY; CDR2 reads SMNVEV (reference sequence). The CDR3 contains 16 residues. The CDR3 loop reads CASSLFGTNTQETQYF. Written as DNA, the CDR3 is TGTGCCAGCAGTTTATTTGGGACAAACACTCAAGAGACCCAGTACTTC.

This clone was found once. This chain uses TRBV5-1 with TRBJ2-1; 9 bases fit TRBD2. V lost 2 bases to trimming and J lost 5 bases; unmatched junction nucleotides: 5. The germline V gene encodes CDR1 SGHRS and CDR2 YFSETQ. The CDR3 extends over 15 amino acids. The CDR3 nucleotides read TGCGCCAGCAGCTTAGCGGGGGGAAGGGACAATGAGCAGTTCTTC. Amino acids: CASSLAGGRDNEQFF.

This clone was counted once. This chain joins TRBV5-1 and TRBJ2-2; 10 bases fit TRBD1. Germline V gives CDR1 SGHRS, CDR2 YFSETQ. The ends lost 2 bases at V and 4 bases at J; junction bases unmatched: 11. The CDR3 spans 18 residues. CDR3 loop: CASSLPPPTGGSTGELFF. CDR3 in DNA: TGCGCCAGCAGCTTACCACCCCCGACAGGGGGCAGCACCGGGGAGCTGTTTTTT.

V usage is TRBV4-3 and J usage is TRBJ2-7, with TRBD2 identical over 7 bases. The J segment lost 11 bases and the V segment lost 2 bases, leaving 12 bases of the junction unmatched. This CDR3 contains 14 residues. Looked up from germline, CDR1 is LGHNA and CDR2 is YSLEER. The CDR3: CASSQTREAGDEYF. The CDR3 DNA follows: TGCGCCAGCAGCCAAACCAGAGAGGCGGGGGATGAGTACTTC.

The chain combines TRBV6-5 with TRBJ1-2, with unresolved D. CDR3 length: 14 residues. With 1 base removed from V and 5 bases from J, the gap between germline ends came to 11 bases. The germline CDR1 and CDR2 sequences are MNHEY and SVGAGI. Written as DNA, the CDR3 is TGTGCCAGCAGTTACTTGCCAGGACTTTATGGCTACACCTTC. This gives the protein CASSYLPGLYGYTF.

The V call is TRBV7-2, the J call TRBJ2-7; D might be TRBD2 (6 bases). Germline lookup yields CDR1 SGHTA and CDR2 FQGNSA. This CDR3 comprises 13 residues. V was pared by 1 base and J by 4 bases, with 8 bases between. CDR3 coding DNA: TGTGCCAGCAGCTTAGAACTAGCTTACGAGCAGTACTTC. It encodes CASSLELAYEQYF.

The V and J genes are TRBV18 and TRBJ2-2; 9 bases match TRBD1. There are 15 residues in the CDR3. CDR1 and CDR2 (germline): KGHSH, LQKENI. V shed 6 bases, J shed 2 bases, and the junction held 4 bases outside the gene matches. CDR3 bases: TGTGCCAGCTCGCTGGGACAGGGCAACACCGGGGAGCTGTTTTTT. It yields the protein CASSLGQGNTGELFF.

V gene TRBV7-6 combines with J gene TRBJ2-3, with TRBD1 matching over 7 bases. V gave up 2 bases and J gave up 4 bases; unmatched junction bases: 6. CDR1 is SGHVS and CDR2 is FNYEAQ in the germline V gene. The CDR3 runs 15 residues. The CDR3 DNA is TGTGCCAGCAGCTTAAACAGGGGAAGTCCAGATACGCAGTATTTT. Translated, it gives CASSLNRGSPDTQYF.

With regard to this clone: Within the sample, other DNA sequences also encode this same CDR3. The chain is built from TRBV18 and TRBJ1-2; 11 positions match TRBD1. The CDR3 runs to 14 residues. The junction had 2 bases not matched to a gene; V was cut back by 3 bases and J by 5 bases. Germline CDR1 is KGHSH and CDR2 is LQKENI. CDR3 protein: CASSPGQGAYGYTF. The CDR3 DNA reads TGTGCCAGCTCACCTGGACAGGGGGCGTATGGCTACACCTTC.

The chain links TRBV15 to TRBJ1-2; no clear D gene. Germline V gene lookup returns CDR1 LNHNV and CDR2 YYDKDF (reference sequence). The CDR3 is 17 amino acids. The V gene lost 5 bases and the J gene lost 2 bases, with 21 bases spanning the gap. CDR3 bases: TGTGCCACCAGCGATCCCGAGGCCTCGGGAGGGAACTATGGCTACACCTTC. It specifies CATSDPEASGGNYGYTF. The whole variable domain, filled in from reference TRBV15 and TRBJ1-2, reads DAMVIQNPRYQVTQFGKPVTLSCSQTLNHNVMYWYQQKSSQAPKLLFHYYDKDFNNEADTPDNFQSRRPNTSFCFLDIRSPGLGDTAMYLCATSDPEASGGNYGYTFGSGTRLTVV.

CDR3 amino acids: CASSYSPGRAQYEQYF. DNA of the CDR3: TGTGCCAGCAGTTACTCCCCGGGCAGGGCCCAGTACGAGCAGTACTTC. The rearrangement links TRBV6-5 to TRBJ2-7; possibly TRBD1 for D (5 bases). Per germline, CDR1 MNHEY and CDR2 SVGAGI. V lost 0 bases and J lost 4, with 16 bases in between. This CDR3 region has 16 residues.

This chain uses TRBV19 with TRBJ1-2, with 9 bases identical to TRBD1. This CDR3 is built from 17 residues. V gave up 2 bases and J gave up 0 bases; unmatched junction bases: 7. CDR1 is LNHDA and CDR2 is SQIVND in the germline V gene (reference sequence). The CDR3 DNA reads TGTGCCAGTAGTATATCCGGGACAGGGATAGCTAACTATGGCTACACCTTC. It translates to CASSISGTGIANYGYTF.

The J gene is TRBJ1-2, the V gene TRBV2, with D uncertain. This CDR3 has 13 residues. CDR1 and CDR2 from the germline V gene are SNHLY and FYNNEI. The V and J ends lost 3 bases and 4 bases respectively, with 9 bases between them. CDR3: CASSEGFTYGYTF. The DNA of the CDR3 is TGTGCCAGCAGTGAGGGCTTCACCTATGGCTACACCTTC.

The J gene is TRBJ1-5, the V gene TRBV5-1; D call uncertain. The CDR3 consists of 14 residues. CDR1 is SGHRS, CDR2 YFSETQ, per germline. Trimming took 5 bases from V and 3 from J, leaving 12 bases between them. The CDR3 loop is CASSEGGDNQPQHF. The CDR3 DNA reads as TGCGCCAGCAGTGAAGGCGGGGACAATCAGCCCCAGCATTTT.

V gene TRBV6-5 combines with J gene TRBJ1-5; 9 bases are a match to TRBD1. There are 13 residues in the CDR3. The V gene's germline CDR1 is MNHEY and CDR2 SVGAGI. Trimming removed 6 bases from V and 12 bases from J; junction bases left unmatched: 9. CDR3 sequence reads: CASRTGQGTRQHF. In nucleotides, the CDR3 is TGTGCCAGCAGGACGGGACAGGGAACCCGCCAGCATTTT.